This TCR beta chain derives from a study of OX40 agonist ivuxolimab in advanced cancers. Overall study context: A male proportion of about 80% was recorded, with mean age approximately 64 years and range about 20 to 79.

To note about this clone: Its target is not known.

Study-wide points: At 0.1-3.0 mg/kg, partial responders had clonal expansion among the lowest observed.

Libraries were prepared by immunoSEQ multiplex PCR; TCRdb keeps only in-frame clonotypes and omits some of them. The sample contains about 96,000 clones, roughly 87% of which appear only once. The V gene's germline CDR1 is MGHDK and CDR2 SYGVNS. Trimming took 6 bases from V and 4 from J; bases not matched to a gene: 8. The CDR3 has 15 amino acids. This receptor was taken from an adult with an advanced solid tumor such as melanoma, head and neck, liver or kidney cancer. This specimen was CD4+ or CD8+ T cells sorted from blood, taken in a trial of the OX40 agonist ivuxolimab. This chain uses TRBV25-1 with TRBJ2-5, with 10 bases fitting TRBD1. CDR3 bases: TGTGCCAGCAGGCCCCCCGGGACAGGGGTAGAGACCCAGTACTTC. Protein: CASRPPGTGVETQYF.